Below are 12 T cell receptor beta chains sequenced from a single sample in a study of cytomegalovirus exposure and HLA in healthy donors. The protocol was immunoSEQ multiplex PCR, while the TCRdb copy is restricted to in-frame clones and leaves out a portion. The table has about 260,000 clones, about nine tenths seen once. Sequencing was carried out using PBMCs. Receptors were obtained from a young woman in good health and CMV-seronegative.

In DNA, the CDR3 is TGTGCCAGCAGCTCTCAGGCGGGCCTTGGGAACACTGAAGCTTTCTTT. Translated, it gives CASSSQAGLGNTEAFF. This rearrangement joins TRBV7-2 to TRBJ1-1; D is undetermined. This CDR3 spans 16 amino acids. The V and J ends lost 4 bases and 1 base respectively, with 16 bases between them. CDR1 is SGHTA, CDR2 FQGNSA, per germline.

This chain uses TRBV7-3 with TRBJ2-1, with 9 bases identical to TRBD2. Germline CDR1 is SGHTA and CDR2 is FQGTGA. The V gene end was trimmed by 5 bases and the J gene end by 7 bases; junction bases not matched to a gene: 9. The length of the CDR3 is 15 residues. The DNA of the CDR3 is TGTGCCAGCAGCGTGGGACTAGCTACTATGAATGAGCAGTTCTTC. Its translation is CASSVGLATMNEQFF.

The CDR3 region has the DNA TGTGCCAGTAGTATAGGGGACAGGGTTAATGAAAAACTGTTTTTT. It specifies CASSIGDRVNEKLFF. The chain joins TRBV19 to TRBJ1-4; 9 bases map to TRBD1. Trimming cost V 1 base and J 4 bases; bases outside gene matches: 1. Germline lookup yields CDR1 LNHDA and CDR2 SQIVND (reference sequence). This CDR3 spans 15 amino acids.

This CDR3 reads CASSRILAGDYNEQFF. CDR3 DNA: TGCGCCAGCAGCCGAATACTAGCGGGAGACTACAATGAGCAGTTCTTC. This chain joins TRBV5-1 and TRBJ2-1; 11 bases are shared with TRBD2. The CDR3 is 16 amino acids. Germline CDR1 and CDR2: SGHRS and YFSETQ. V shed 4 bases, J shed 3 bases, and the junction held 6 bases outside the gene matches.

The chain employs TRBV6-1 and TRBJ2-1, with 7 bases that match TRBD2. CDR1 is MNHNS, CDR2 SASEGT, per germline. Trimming took 2 bases from V and 4 from J; bases not matched to a gene: 5. There are 15 residues in the CDR3. This CDR3 reads CASSESSGTYNEQFF. CDR3 coding DNA: TGTGCCAGCAGTGAATCTAGCGGAACATACAATGAGCAGTTCTTC.

The rearrangement uses TRBV28 and TRBJ2-7; 8 bases align to TRBD1. The V gene end was trimmed by 7 bases and the J gene end by 6 bases; junction bases not matched to a gene: 14. This CDR3 is built from 15 residues. Germline V gene sequence: CDR1 MDHEN, CDR2 SYDVKM. The DNA for the CDR3 is TGTGCCAGCACCCTCACCGGACAGGGAACGGGCGAGCAGTACTTC. Protein: CASTLTGQGTGEQYF.

This sequence joins TRBV9 and TRBJ2-3; D is perhaps TRBD2 (5 bases). Trimming shortened V by 2 bases and J by 8 bases, and 24 bases separated the two germline ends. The CDR3 runs to 17 residues. Per the germline V gene, CDR1 is SGDLS and CDR2 is YYNGEE. This chain's CDR3 is CASSVLGQTTPLGTQYF. The CDR3 region has the DNA TGTGCCAGCAGCGTTCTAGGCCAGACTACTCCCTTGGGTACGCAGTATTTT.

The chain recombines TRBV9 with TRBJ2-1; D is uncertain. V lost 1 base, J lost 7 bases, and 12 bases lay in between. This CDR3 region has 14 residues. Germline V lookup: CDR1 SGDLS, CDR2 YYNGEE. The CDR3 DNA reads as TGTGCCAGCAGCGTAATTGAGTTACCAAATGAGCAGTTCTTC. This sequence encodes CASSVIELPNEQFF. The full variable domain, with the rest looked up from reference TRBV9 and TRBJ2-1, is DSGVTQTPKHLITATGQRVTLRCSPRSGDLSVYWYQQSLDQGLQFLIQYYNGEERAKGNILERFSAQQFPDLHSELNLSSLELGDSALYFCASSVIELPNEQFFGPGTRLTVL.

The V and J genes are TRBV29-1 and TRBJ2-7; D is uncertain. The CDR3 contains 11 residues. With 5 bases removed from V and 7 bases from J, the gap between germline ends came to 12 bases. Germline lookup yields CDR1 SQVTM and CDR2 ANQGSEA. CDR3 residues: CSVSSSWEQYF. The CDR3 coding sequence is TGCAGCGTTAGCAGCTCCTGGGAGCAGTACTTC.

The genes are TRBV19 and TRBJ1-2; maybe TRBD1 (6 bases). Per germline, CDR1 LNHDA and CDR2 SQIVND (reference sequence). With 1 base removed from V and 3 bases from J, the gap between germline ends came to 12 bases. This CDR3 has 15 residues. The CDR3 nucleotides are TGTGCCAGTAGTATAGTCCCCGCAGGGGACTATGGCTACACCTTC. Amino acid sequence: CASSIVPAGDYGYTF.

The chain is built from TRBV2 and TRBJ2-5, with unresolved D. This CDR3 spans 13 amino acids. Deletions cut 5 bases from V and 4 bases from J, with 11 bases between. The germline V gene has CDR1 SNHLY and CDR2 FYNNEI. The CDR3, as DNA: TGTGCCAGCAGTATGGCTGGATCAGAGACCCAGTACTTC. Residues: CASSMAGSETQYF.

The rearrangement links TRBV7-9 to TRBJ2-5; D gene unclear. V was clipped by 5 bases and J by 2 bases, with 15 bases between them. The CDR3 contains 15 residues. Germline V gene sequence: CDR1 SEHNR, CDR2 FQNEAQ (reference sequence). In DNA, the CDR3 is TGTGCCAGCAGCCACGGTTCTGATGGACAAGAGACCCAGTACTTC. Protein: CASSHGSDGQETQYF.